Reported below is one T cell receptor (beta chain). The data were obtained in a study of blood T cell repertoires in COVID-19. The CDR3 totals 13 residues. The junction had 4 bases not matched to a gene; V was cut back by 0 bases and J by 10 bases. Per the germline V gene, CDR1 is SGHTA and CDR2 is FQGNSA. In the original processing: How many nucleated cells were present was estimated from reference gene primer amplification. The table came from immunoSEQ multiplex PCR; TCRdb's copy has only in-frame clones and leaves some out. V and J calls and clone size are copied from that table; D and trimming were computed from the DNA. The repertoire includes roughly 70,000 clones, around 88% of them detected once, and around 20% sits in the top ten.

The chain has TRBV7-2 and TRBJ1-1; 8 nucleotides line up with TRBD1. Sequences were obtained from peripheral blood. This clonotype originated in a woman over 75 with acute or convalescent COVID-19. DNA for the CDR3: TGTGCCAGCAGCTTAGCGCCAGGGGGCGTAGCTTTCTTT. It codes for CASSLAPGGVAFF.